Shown below are 27 T cell receptor beta chains from a single sample sequenced in a study of T cells in Graves' hyperthyroidism and ophthalmopathy. Authors of the study amplified TCR beta CDR3 regions from RNA transcripts. The HTBI set primed first-round TCR CDR3 RT-PCR. TCRdb itself ran the multiplex PCR reads through MiXCR, one entry per CDR3 protein. Counted here are 550,000 to 700,000 distinct CDR3 sequences, 35% to 55% occurring once; the ten biggest clones make up around 17%. The material sequenced was peripheral blood or thyroid tissue (not recorded which). The source is an adult woman with Graves' disease, either hyperthyroidism or ophthalmopathy (not recorded which).

This chain uses TRBV6-1 with TRBJ1-1; D gene uncertain. V shed 7 bases and J shed 5 bases, with 14 bases lying between them. The CDR3 extends over 13 amino acids. Looked up from germline, CDR1 is MNHNS and CDR2 is SASEGT. The CDR3 DNA sequence: TGTGCCAGCATAAAGCCGGCGGGGACTGAAGCTTTCTTT. Translating it yields CASIKPAGTEAFF.

This clonotype came up many times. The rearrangement links TRBV12-3 or TRBV12-4 to TRBJ1-1; no firm D call. This CDR3 comprises 11 residues. Trimming cost V 3 bases and J 7 bases, with 6 bases left between them. The CDR3 spells CASSLAREAFF. Here the CDR3 DNA reads TGTGCCAGCAGTTTGGCTCGTGAAGCTTTCTTT.

This clonotype showed up many times. This chain joins TRBV10-3 and TRBJ2-7; TRBD2 matches 11 bases. This CDR3 contains 17 residues. V gave up 3 bases and J gave up 3 bases; unmatched junction bases: 10. CDR1 is ENHRY and CDR2 is SYGVKD in the germline V gene. This chain's CDR3 is CAISDALAGESHYEQYF. The CDR3 bases are TGTGCCATCAGTGACGCACTAGCGGGAGAATCCCACTACGAGCAGTACTTC.

This clonotype was recorded many times. The chain carries TRBV6-1 and TRBJ1-5, with TRBD1 matching 8 bases. This CDR3 region has 16 residues. V lost 3 bases to trimming and J lost 1 base; unmatched junction nucleotides: 5. Germline V gene sequence: CDR1 MNHNS, CDR2 SASEGT. This CDR3 reads CASSERQGLSNQPQHF. The CDR3 DNA is TGTGCCAGCAGTGAGAGACAGGGGTTGAGCAATCAGCCCCAGCATTTT.

This clonotype was recorded a few times. The chain uses TRBV6-5 and TRBJ2-7; D remains ambiguous. V lost 5 bases and J 5 bases, leaving 4 bases between the germline ends. The CDR3 consists of 10 residues. Germline-derived CDR1 and CDR2 are MNHEY and SVGAGI. The CDR3 nucleotides are TGTGCCAGCAGTCACCACGAGCAGTACTTC. Encoded protein: CASSHHEQYF.

Notes on this clonotype: This CDR3 fails to terminate in the conserved phenylalanine or tryptophan, so it likely reflects a read error. Because the CDR3's place on the DNA is in doubt, the DNA is left out and the CDR3 is given as listed by TCRdb. This chain uses TRBV2 with TRBJ2-7. The CDR3 numbers 9 amino acids, ends counted. Per the germline V gene, CDR1 is SNHLY and CDR2 is FYNNEI. The CDR3 spells CASSDERGT.

The chain joins TRBV20-1 to TRBJ2-7, with 7 nucleotides matching TRBD1. With V trimmed by 0 bases and J by 1 base, 6 bases remained unmatched. In germline, CDR1 is DFQATT, CDR2 SNEGSKA (reference sequence). The CDR3 consists of 15 residues. This CDR3 is CSARDPGTASYEQYF. The DNA for the CDR3 is TGCAGTGCTAGAGATCCGGGGACAGCATCCTACGAGCAGTACTTC.

J is TRBJ2-7 and V is TRBV20-1; possible D gene TRBD2, 5 bases. The CDR3 contains 12 residues. V was cut by 4 bases and J by 1 base, with 8 bases left in between. CDR1 DFQATT and CDR2 SNEGSKA come from the germline V gene (reference sequence). CDR3 sequence (DNA): TGCAGTGCTAAGGGCGGGTCCTACGAGCAGTACTTC. Its protein product is CSAKGGSYEQYF.

This clonotype has at least ten counts. The V and J genes are TRBV28 and TRBJ1-2; D is unresolved. Germline CDR1 reads MDHEN; CDR2 reads SYDVKM. V lost 4 bases and J lost 7, with 19 bases in between. CDR3 length: 15 residues. The CDR3 region has the DNA TGTGCCAGCAGTTCGGTGGGCCCGATAGTAGGTGGCTACACCTTC. Its protein is CASSSVGPIVGGYTF.

This clonotype was counted only a few times. The CDR3 DNA reads TGTGCCAGCAGGCCGACGGGGTGGGGGAACACAGATACGCAGTATTTT. Residues: CASRPTGWGNTDTQYF. V gene TRBV12-3 or TRBV12-4 combines with J gene TRBJ2-3, with D perhaps assigned TRBD1 or TRBD2 (5 bases each). This CDR3 has 16 amino acids. V lost 6 bases and J 2 bases, leaving 18 bases between the germline ends.

This clonotype was observed a few times. J is TRBJ2-7 and V is TRBV28, with D perhaps being TRBD1 or TRBD2 (6 bases each). The CDR3 spans 14 residues. Trimming removed 5 bases from V and 2 bases from J, with 13 bases in between. Looked up from germline, CDR1 is MDHEN and CDR2 is SYDVKM. CDR3 protein: CASSGGRLTYEQYF. The DNA for the CDR3 is TGTGCCAGCAGTGGGGGGCGGCTCACCTACGAGCAGTACTTC. Drawing the rest from reference TRBV28 and TRBJ2-7, the complete variable domain is DVKVTQSSRYLVKRTGEKVFLECVQDMDHENMFWYRQDPGLGLRLIYFSYDVKMKEKGDIPEGYSVSREKKERFSLILESASTNQTSMYLCASSGGRLTYEQYFGPGTRLTVT.

This clonotype came up many times. The rearrangement joins TRBV24-1 to TRBJ2-5; 9 positions match TRBD2. The germline V gene has CDR1 KGHDR and CDR2 SFDVKD. Germline trimming cut 4 bases from V and 4 bases from J; bases unmatched to any gene: 6. This CDR3 contains 15 residues. The CDR3 reads CATSDETSGGETQYF. The CDR3 nucleotides are TGTGCCACCAGTGACGAGACTAGCGGTGGAGAGACCCAGTACTTC.

With respect to this clonotype: No conserved phenylalanine or tryptophan is present at the end of the CDR3, so a read error is the likely explanation. The CDR3 reads CVSSLAGGPVYEQYL. The DNA for the CDR3 is TGTGTCAGCAGCCTAGCGGGTGGACCTGTCTACGAGCAGTACCTC. The chain employs TRBV7-3 and TRBJ2-7, with TRBD2 matching 8 bases. This CDR3 region has 15 residues. The germline CDR1 and CDR2 sequences are SGHTA and FQGTGA.

This clonotype was counted many times. The chain uses TRBV3-1 and TRBJ2-7; D ambiguous. The CDR3 consists of 11 residues. V was pared by 3 bases and J by 9 bases, with 9 bases between. Per germline, CDR1 LGHDT and CDR2 YNNKEL (reference sequence). The CDR3 sequence: CASSQSALQYF. The CDR3 DNA reads as TGTGCCAGCAGCCAGTCGGCGTTGCAGTACTTC.

J is TRBJ2-5 and V is TRBV29-1, with a possible D match to TRBD2 (5 bases). Germline CDR1 SQVTM, CDR2 ANQGSEA. CDR3 length equals 10 residues. Trimming pared 4 bases from V and 9 bases from J, leaving 9 bases between. Written as DNA, the CDR3 is TGCAGCGTTGGGGAGCACTCCCAGTACTTC. Protein: CSVGEHSQYF. The full variable domain, completed using reference TRBV29-1 and TRBJ2-5, is SAVISQKPSRDICQRGTSLTIQCQVDSQVTMMFWYRQQPGQSLTLIATANQGSEATYESGFVIDKFPISRPNLTFSTLTVSNMSPEDSSIYLCSVGEHSQYFGPGTRLLVL.

This chain joins TRBV29-1 and TRBJ1-1, with no clear D. Trimming removed 7 bases from V and 1 base from J, with 13 bases in between. The CDR3 extends over 13 amino acids. The germline V gene has CDR1 SQVTM and CDR2 ANQGSEA. The CDR3 coding sequence is TGCAGCGCCTCTCGGCCGGAGAACACTGAAGCTTTCTTT. This sequence encodes CSASRPENTEAFF.

This clonotype came up many times. This chain joins TRBV7-3 and TRBJ2-7; TRBD1 agrees at 9 bases. The CDR3 extends over 15 amino acids. Germline lookup yields CDR1 SGHTA and CDR2 FQGTGA. V lost 2 bases, J lost 7 bases, and 9 bases stayed unmatched. The CDR3 protein is CASSLWDRASGEQYF. The CDR3 region has the DNA TGTGCCAGCAGCTTATGGGACAGGGCAAGTGGGGAGCAGTACTTC. The complete variable domain, with remaining parts taken from reference TRBV7-3 and TRBJ2-7, reads GAGVSQTPSNKVTEKGKYVELRCDPISGHTALYWYRQSLGQGPEFLIYFQGTGAADDSGLPNDRFFAVRPEGSVSTLKIQRTERGDSAVYLCASSLWDRASGEQYFGPGTRLTVT.

On this clonotype: Possible read error: a much larger clone is one base away. CDR3: CASSNPTSGSSVELFF. Written as DNA, the CDR3 is TGCGCCAGCAGCAACCCGACTAGCGGGAGTTCCGTGGAGCTGTTTTTT. The V and J genes are TRBV5-1 and TRBJ2-2, with 12 bases matching TRBD2. The germline V gene has CDR1 SGHRS and CDR2 YFSETQ. V lost 4 bases, J lost 10 bases, and 11 bases stayed unmatched. The CDR3 runs 16 residues.

The V gene is TRBV12-3 or TRBV12-4, the J gene TRBJ2-7; 7 bases are a match to TRBD1. This CDR3 has 12 amino acids. Trimming cost V 2 bases and J 7 bases; bases outside gene matches: 2. CDR3 region: CASSLRGPEQYF. The CDR3 DNA is TGTGCCAGCAGTTTAAGGGGGCCGGAGCAGTACTTC.

The rearrangement joins TRBV20-1 to TRBJ2-7; D is possibly TRBD2 (7 bases). Germline values: CDR1 DFQATT, CDR2 SNEGSKA (reference sequence). This CDR3 contains 13 residues. The ends were cut back, 2 bases at V and 7 bases at J, with 15 bases in the middle. This chain's CDR3 is CSARSGGRQEQYF. CDR3 nucleotides: TGCAGTGCTAGATCGGGGGGCAGGCAAGAGCAGTACTTC.

A remark on this clonotype: This may be a read error, as it is one base from a much larger clone. The rearrangement joins TRBV6-2 or TRBV6-3 to TRBJ2-7; TRBD2 might be the D (6 bases). The CDR3 spans 16 residues. Germline CDR1 and CDR2: MNHEY and SVGEGT. Trimming cost V 5 bases and J 5 bases, with 22 bases left between them. The CDR3 nucleotides read TGTGCCAGCAGTCGGAGGACGCGCGCGGGGCATCACGAGCAGTACTTC. Translating gives CASSRRTRAGHHEQYF.

This clonotype came up many times. The chain combines TRBV19 with TRBJ2-2; D not certain. Germline V gene lookup returns CDR1 LNHDA and CDR2 SQIVND (reference sequence). The CDR3 extends over 14 amino acids. V gave up 11 bases and J gave up 0 bases, with 13 bases separating them. CDR3 sequence reads: CASSSRANTGELFF. CDR3 nucleotide sequence: TGTGCCTCAAGCTCTCGGGCGAACACCGGGGAGCTGTTTTTT. Drawing the rest from reference TRBV19 and TRBJ2-2, the complete variable domain is DGGITQSPKYLFRKEGQNVTLSCEQNLNHDAMYWYRQDPGQGLRLIYYSQIVNDFQKGDIAEGYSVSREKKESFPLTVTSAQKNPTAFYLCASSSRANTGELFFGEGSRLTVL.

The V gene is TRBV7-2, the J gene TRBJ2-5; D might be TRBD2 (5 bases). Trimming removed 4 bases at V and 2 bases at J, with 17 bases between. This CDR3 contains 16 residues. The germline V gene encodes CDR1 SGHTA and CDR2 FQGNSA. The CDR3 here is CASSSAVGGLQETQYF. The CDR3 DNA sequence: TGTGCCAGCAGCTCAGCGGTAGGCGGACTTCAAGAGACCCAGTACTTC. The complete variable domain, with remaining parts taken from reference TRBV7-2 and TRBJ2-5, reads GAGVSQSPSNKVTEKGKDVELRCDPISGHTALYWYRQSLGQGLEFLIYFQGNSAPDKSGLPSDRFSAERTGGSVSTLTIQRTQQEDSAVYLCASSSAVGGLQETQYFGPGTRLLVL.

This clonotype was observed at least ten times. The rearrangement joins TRBV28 to TRBJ2-5, with 7 nucleotides matching TRBD1. The germline CDR1 and CDR2 sequences are MDHEN and SYDVKM. The CDR3 totals 14 residues. J lost 5 bases, V lost 6 bases, and 9 bases had no gene match. CDR3 in amino acids: CASSHGTAPETQYF. Here the CDR3 DNA reads TGTGCCAGCAGCCACGGGACAGCCCCGGAGACCCAGTACTTC.

The chain carries TRBV10-3 and TRBJ1-3; D is unresolved. V lost 7 bases and J lost 0, with 19 bases in between. Germline CDR1 is ENHRY and CDR2 is SYGVKD. This CDR3 region has 17 residues. The CDR3 DNA sequence: TGTGCCATCACCGAGAAAAACGGAGGAACCTCTGGAAACACCATATATTTT. Its protein is CAITEKNGGTSGNTIYF.

This clonotype was seen more than once but under ten times. This chain uses TRBV29-1 with TRBJ2-7, with TRBD1 matching 7 bases. The CDR3 is 14 amino acids. Per germline, CDR1 SQVTM and CDR2 ANQGSEA. The trim removed 3 bases at V and 3 bases at J, leaving 8 bases unmatched. The CDR3, as DNA: TGCAGCGTTGACATGACAGGGAACCACTACGAGCAGTACTTC. It specifies CSVDMTGNHYEQYF.

This clonotype showed up just a few times. A much bigger clone sits one base away, suggesting this may be a read error. This chain links TRBV5-6 with TRBJ1-4, with D possibly being TRBD1 (5 bases). V lost 0 bases and J lost 7, with 10 bases in between. The germline V gene has CDR1 SGHDT and CDR2 YYEEEE. The CDR3 extends over 14 amino acids. For the CDR3, the DNA is TGTGCCAGCAGCTTGGACCTAAGGGGTGAAAAACTGTTTTTT. It is translated as CASSLDLRGEKLFF.